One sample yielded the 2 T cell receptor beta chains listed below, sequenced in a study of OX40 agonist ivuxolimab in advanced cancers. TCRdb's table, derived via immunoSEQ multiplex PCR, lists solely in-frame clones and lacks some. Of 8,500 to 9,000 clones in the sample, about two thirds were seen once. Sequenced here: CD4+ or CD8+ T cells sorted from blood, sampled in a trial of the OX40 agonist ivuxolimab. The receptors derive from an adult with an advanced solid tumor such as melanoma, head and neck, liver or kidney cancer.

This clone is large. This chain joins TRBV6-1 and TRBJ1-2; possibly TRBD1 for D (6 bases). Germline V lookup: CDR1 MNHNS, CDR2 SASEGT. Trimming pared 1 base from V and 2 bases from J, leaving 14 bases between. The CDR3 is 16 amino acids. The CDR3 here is CASSEEGHMLNYGYTF. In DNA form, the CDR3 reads TGTGCCAGCAGTGAAGAGGGACATATGCTAAACTATGGCTACACCTTC.

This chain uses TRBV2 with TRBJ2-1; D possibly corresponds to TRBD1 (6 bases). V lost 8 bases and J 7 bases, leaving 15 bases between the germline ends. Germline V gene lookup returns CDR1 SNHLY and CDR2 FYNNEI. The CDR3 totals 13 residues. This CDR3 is CASLLGAGNEQFF. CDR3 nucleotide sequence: TGTGCCAGCCTATTGGGGGCCGGGAATGAGCAGTTCTTC.